This T cell receptor (beta chain) was observed in a study of esophageal squamous cell carcinoma under preoperative chemotherapy listed by TCRdb under 2018. Background for the entire study: The study profiled TCR repertoires of both peripheral blood T cells and tumor-infiltrating lymphocytes. The effects of paclitaxel-nedaplatin chemotherapy on T-cell receptor repertoires in patients with esophageal squamous cell carcinoma were assessed. The cohort comprised roughly 5 patients with primary esophageal squamous cell carcinoma. Repertoires were compared between samples taken before and after paclitaxel-nedaplatin therapy.

This clonotype was recorded at least ten times. Its antigen is unknown. Germline and junction disagree at one end, which may indicate a read error. The time point tag for this specimen amounts to: after preoperative PTX-NDP chemotherapy. Paclitaxel-nedaplatin was administered to patients as preoperative chemotherapy before surgery. Measured from the cysteine to the phenylalanine, the CDR3 is 11 residues long. Only CDR3 DNA is held: 33 bases, read in frame from base 1. From a lookup of the germline V gene, CDR1 and CDR2 are MDHEN and SYDVKM. Points the paper makes about the study in general: Tumor-infiltrating lymphocytes after treatment appeared to come partly from peripheral T cells migrating into the tumor, rather than solely from local clonal changes. Paclitaxel-nedaplatin therapy caused immediate and substantial changes in clonotype frequency, and abundant clones were more likely to contract than to amplify. A small cohort was used, with only four or five patients with esophageal squamous cell carcinoma being analyzed. A significant increase in TCR diversity was observed in peripheral T cells after chemotherapy, whereas no such increase was observed in tumor-infiltrating lymphocytes.

Libraries were constructed by PCR. Reads for this sample came from a HiSeq X Ten. High-throughput sequencing was used to characterize TCR repertoires. Through fastp at Q25 and MiXCR, TCRdb rebuilt clones from the public reads, retaining in-frame beta chains. Merged by CDR3 protein, the rows form single entries marked with the most common genes and DNA. The sample table shows about 32,000 distinct CDR3 sequences, and around half are seen once. Clones ranked in the top ten supply roughly 25% of the sample. Here the chain combines TRBV28 and TRBJ2-5; a weak D assignment points to TRBD1 (8 bases agree). The TCR sequence derives from a human donor with esophageal squamous cell carcinoma. The donor label of this sample is uncertain. The sample was acquired from a patient given preoperative chemotherapy. The DNA is TGTGCCAGCAGTTGGGGGGGACAGGTGCACTTC. It specifies CASSWGGQVHF.